This T cell receptor (beta chain) originates from a study of T cells after yellow fever vaccination. The study, taken as a whole, reports: Sorted repertoires could include abundant contaminating clonotypes from bulk cells. Re-detected after boosting: most primary clones, almost 97% of CD4 and 80% to 90% of CD8. By day 5 rather than day 15, the secondary response had peaked, though it was weaker.

In its sample, this clonotype was seen once. What it binds is not known. The junction had 13 bases not matched to a gene; V was cut back by 3 bases and J by 6 bases. Germline CDR1 reads SGHAT; CDR2 reads FQNNGV. The CDR3 has 18 amino acids. TCRdb re-called the 5' RACE reads through MiXCR, storing one row per CDR3 protein. This sample has about 260,000 distinct CDR3 sequences, with under 15% found just once. The sequence came from a man younger than 40 who received the YFV17D yellow fever vaccine. Here the sequenced sample was CD4+ T cells sorted from PBMCs, taken 45 days after the yellow fever booster vaccination. This chain connects TRBV11-2 to TRBJ2-3; 12 nucleotides line up with TRBD2. The DNA of the CDR3 is TGTGCCAGCAGCTTTCTCCTGGCTAGCGGGAGGGCCGATGATACGCAGTATTTT. It encodes CASSFLLASGRADDTQYF.